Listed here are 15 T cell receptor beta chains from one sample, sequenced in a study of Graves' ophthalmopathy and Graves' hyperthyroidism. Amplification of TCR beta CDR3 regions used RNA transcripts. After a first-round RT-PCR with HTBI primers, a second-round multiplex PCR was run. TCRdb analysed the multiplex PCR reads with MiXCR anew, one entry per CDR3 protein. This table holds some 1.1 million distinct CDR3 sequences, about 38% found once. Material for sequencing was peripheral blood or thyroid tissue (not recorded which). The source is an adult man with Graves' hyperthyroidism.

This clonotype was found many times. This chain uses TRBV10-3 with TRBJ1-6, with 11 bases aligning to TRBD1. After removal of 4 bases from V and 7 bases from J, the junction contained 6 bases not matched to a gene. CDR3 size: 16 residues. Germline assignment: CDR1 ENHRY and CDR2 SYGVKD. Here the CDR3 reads CAISADRGLSNSPLHF. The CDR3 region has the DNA TGTGCCATCAGTGCGGACAGGGGGCTATCCAATTCACCCCTCCACTTT.

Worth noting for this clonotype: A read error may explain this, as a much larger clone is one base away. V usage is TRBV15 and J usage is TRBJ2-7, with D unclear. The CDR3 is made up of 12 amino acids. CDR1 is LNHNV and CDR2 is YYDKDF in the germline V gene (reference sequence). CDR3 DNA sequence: TGTGCCAGCAGCGACGCGACCTACGAGCGGTACTTC. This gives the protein CASSDATYERYF. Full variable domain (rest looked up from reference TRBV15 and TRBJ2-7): DAMVIQNPRYQVTQFGKPVTLSCSQTLNHNVMYWYQQKSSQAPKLLFHYYDKDFNNEADTPDNFQSRRPNTSFCFLDIRSPGLGDTAMYLCASSDATYERYFGPGTRLTVT.

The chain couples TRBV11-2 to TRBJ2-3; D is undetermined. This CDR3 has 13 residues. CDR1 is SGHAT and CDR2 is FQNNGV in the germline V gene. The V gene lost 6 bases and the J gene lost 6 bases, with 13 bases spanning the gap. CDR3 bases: TGTGCCAGCAGTGAAGGTGGTGATGATACGCAGTATTTT. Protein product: CASSEGGDDTQYF.

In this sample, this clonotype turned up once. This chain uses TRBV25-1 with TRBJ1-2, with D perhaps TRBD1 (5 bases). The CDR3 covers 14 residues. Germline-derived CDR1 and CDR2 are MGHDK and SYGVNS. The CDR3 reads CARVVGRDNYGYTF. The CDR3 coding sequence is TGTGCTAGAGTGGTGGGGCGGGATAACTATGGCTACACCTTC.

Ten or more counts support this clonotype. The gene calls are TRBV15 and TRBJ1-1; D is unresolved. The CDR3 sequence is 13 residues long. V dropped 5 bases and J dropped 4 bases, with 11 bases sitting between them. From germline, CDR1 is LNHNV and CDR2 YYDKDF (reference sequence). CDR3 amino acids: CATSLFRGTEAFF. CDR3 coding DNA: TGTGCCACCAGCCTTTTTCGGGGCACTGAAGCTTTCTTT.

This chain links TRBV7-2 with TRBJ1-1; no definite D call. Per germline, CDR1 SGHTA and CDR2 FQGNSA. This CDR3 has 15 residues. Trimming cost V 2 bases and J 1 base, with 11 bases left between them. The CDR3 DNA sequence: TGTGCCAGCAGCTTACGGAGGTCAGCGAACACTGAAGCTTTCTTT. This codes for CASSLRRSANTEAFF.

This CDR3 reads CASSLGHISSYEQYF. The CDR3 nucleotides are TGTGCCAGCAGCTTGGGGCATATAAGCTCCTACGAGCAGTACTTC. The V and J genes are TRBV2 and TRBJ2-7; the D gene is possibly TRBD1 (5 bases). Germline V gene lookup returns CDR1 SNHLY and CDR2 FYNNEI. V gave up 6 bases and J gave up 0 bases, with 15 bases separating them. CDR3 length: 15 residues.

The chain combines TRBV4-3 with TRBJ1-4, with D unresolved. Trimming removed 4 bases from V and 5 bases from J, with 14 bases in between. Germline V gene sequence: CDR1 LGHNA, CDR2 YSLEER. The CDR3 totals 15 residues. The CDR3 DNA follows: TGCGCCAGCAGCCCGGACGGGTCTGCCAATGAAAAACTGTTTTTT. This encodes CASSPDGSANEKLFF.

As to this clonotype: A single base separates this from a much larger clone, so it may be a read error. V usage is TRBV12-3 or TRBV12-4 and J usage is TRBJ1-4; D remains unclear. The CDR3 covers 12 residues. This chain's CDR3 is CAGSKDNLGLFF. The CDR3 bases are TGTGCCGGCAGTAAAGACAATCTCGGACTGTTTTTT.

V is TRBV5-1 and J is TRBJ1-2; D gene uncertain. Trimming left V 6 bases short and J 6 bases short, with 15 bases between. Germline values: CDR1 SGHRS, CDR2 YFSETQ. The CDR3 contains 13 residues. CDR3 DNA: TGCGCCAGCAATCAGGCCTTCATGGATGGCTACACCTTC. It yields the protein CASNQAFMDGYTF.

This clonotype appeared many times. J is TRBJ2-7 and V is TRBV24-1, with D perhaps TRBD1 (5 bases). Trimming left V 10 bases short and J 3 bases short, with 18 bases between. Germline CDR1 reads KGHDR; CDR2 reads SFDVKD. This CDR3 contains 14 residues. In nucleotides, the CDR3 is TGTGCCACATCCACCCCCAGGGCCGGCTACGAGCAGTACTTC. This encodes CATSTPRAGYEQYF.

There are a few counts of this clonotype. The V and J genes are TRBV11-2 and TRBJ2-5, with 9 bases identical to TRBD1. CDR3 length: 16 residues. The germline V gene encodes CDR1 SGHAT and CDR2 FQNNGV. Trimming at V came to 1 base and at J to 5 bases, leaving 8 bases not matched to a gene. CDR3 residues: CASSLGGDRVFETQYF. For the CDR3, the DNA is TGTGCCAGCAGCTTAGGGGGGGACAGGGTCTTCGAGACCCAGTACTTC.

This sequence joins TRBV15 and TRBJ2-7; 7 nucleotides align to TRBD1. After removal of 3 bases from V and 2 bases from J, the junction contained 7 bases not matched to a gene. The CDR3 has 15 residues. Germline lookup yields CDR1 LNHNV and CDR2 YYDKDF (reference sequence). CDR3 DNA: TGTGCCACCAGCAGCTTTACAGGGGAACCCTACGAGCAGTACTTC. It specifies CATSSFTGEPYEQYF. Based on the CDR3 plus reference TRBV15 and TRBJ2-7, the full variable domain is DAMVIQNPRYQVTQFGKPVTLSCSQTLNHNVMYWYQQKSSQAPKLLFHYYDKDFNNEADTPDNFQSRRPNTSFCFLDIRSPGLGDTAMYLCATSSFTGEPYEQYFGPGTRLTVT.

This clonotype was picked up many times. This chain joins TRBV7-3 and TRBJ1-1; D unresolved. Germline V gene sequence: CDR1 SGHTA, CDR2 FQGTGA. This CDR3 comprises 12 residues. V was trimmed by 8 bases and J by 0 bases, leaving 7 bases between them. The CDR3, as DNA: TGTGCCAGCGGCAGGCTGAACACTGAAGCTTTCTTT. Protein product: CASGRLNTEAFF.

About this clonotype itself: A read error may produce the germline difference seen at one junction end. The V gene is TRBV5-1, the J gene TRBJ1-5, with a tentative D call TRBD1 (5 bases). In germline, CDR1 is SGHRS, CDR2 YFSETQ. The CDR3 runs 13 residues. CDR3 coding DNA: TGCGCCAGCCGGTGGGACCGAGATCAGCCCCACCATTTT. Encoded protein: CASRWDRDQPHHF.